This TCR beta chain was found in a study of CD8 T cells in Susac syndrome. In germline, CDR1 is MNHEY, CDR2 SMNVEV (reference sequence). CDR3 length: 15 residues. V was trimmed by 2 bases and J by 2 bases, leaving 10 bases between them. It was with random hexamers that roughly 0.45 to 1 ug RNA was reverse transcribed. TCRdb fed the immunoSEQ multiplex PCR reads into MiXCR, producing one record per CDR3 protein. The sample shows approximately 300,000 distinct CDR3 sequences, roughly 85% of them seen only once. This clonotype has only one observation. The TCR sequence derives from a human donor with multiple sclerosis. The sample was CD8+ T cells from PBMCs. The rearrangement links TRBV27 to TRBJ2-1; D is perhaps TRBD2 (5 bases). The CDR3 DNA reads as TGTGCCAGCAGTTTAGGAGCGGTGGCCTACAATGAGCAGTTCTTC. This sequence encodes CASSLGAVAYNEQFF.